This record looks at one T cell receptor beta chain sequence and its context. Its specificity is unknown. The CDR3 spans 13 residues. CDR1 is SQVTM, CDR2 ANQGSEA, per germline. TCRdb re-derived calls from the RACE reads in MiXCR, one entry per CDR3 protein. Counted here are about 120,000 distinct CDR3 sequences, around 13% occurring once; the ten biggest clones make up 0.92%. The time point: patch test 1, 2 weeks after DPC sensitization. Stated treatment: therapeutic diphenylcyclopropenone sensitization with weekly scalp DPC. Unfractionated whole blood yielded the extracted total RNA. This sample is part of a study of human T cells and chemical hapten exposure. Across the study: Investigators sensitized around 2 cm by around 2 cm of upper inner arm skin with 2% DPC.

Findings of the study overall: Sensitization with DPC brought no change to TCRs above 1 in 1000 in frequency.

Sequencing was performed on whole blood, taken in connection with sensitization to the hapten diphenylcyclopropenone (DPC). The source is a man in his late teens or twenties with alopecia areata. Some clones in this sample may be carry-over from other donors' samples. The chain recombines TRBV29-1 with TRBJ2-3, with D perhaps matching TRBD1 or TRBD2 (10 bases each). Here the CDR3 reads CRAGGTGEDTQYF. The CDR3 DNA follows: TGCAGAGCGGGGGGGACAGGGGAAGATACGCAGTATTTT.